Listed here are 27 T cell receptor beta chains from one sample, sequenced in a study of cytomegalovirus exposure and HLA in healthy donors. With 60 Vbeta and 13 Jbeta primers, the PCR was carried out. The assay was immunoSEQ multiplex PCR, and TCRdb's table has in-frame clones only and misses some. The sample carries about 160,000 clones, about four fifths recorded once. Sample: PBMCs. All receptors come from a middle-aged man in good health and CMV-seropositive.

CDR3 DNA: TGTGCCAGCAGAAGTGCGGGGGGGACCGACAATGAGCAGTTCTTC. Protein: CASRSAGGTDNEQFF. The chain recombines TRBV6-6 with TRBJ2-1, with 9 bases that match TRBD2. J lost 5 bases, V lost 6 bases, and 8 bases had no gene match. The germline CDR1 and CDR2 sequences are MNHNY and SVGAGI (reference sequence). The CDR3 has 15 amino acids.

This clone occurred a few times. The chain combines TRBV27 with TRBJ2-7; TRBD1 aligns across 7 bases. V gave up 5 bases and J gave up 2 bases; unmatched junction bases: 6. The CDR3 contains 14 residues. The germline CDR1 and CDR2 sequences are MNHEY and SMNVEV (reference sequence). The chain's CDR3 is CASSPRDSTYEQYF. In nucleotides, the CDR3 is TGTGCCAGCAGTCCCCGGGACAGCACCTACGAGCAGTACTTC.

This clone has only one observation. V is TRBV7-9 and J is TRBJ1-2; TRBD1 matches at 10 bases. The CDR3 totals 16 residues. J lost 2 bases, V lost 1 base, and 4 bases had no gene match. Germline V CDR1 and CDR2: SEHNR, FQNEAQ (reference sequence). CDR3 protein: CASSLGTGGLNYGYTF. CDR3 bases: TGTGCCAGCAGCTTAGGGACAGGGGGATTAAACTATGGCTACACCTTC. The whole variable domain, filled in from reference TRBV7-9 and TRBJ1-2, reads DTGVSQNPRHKITKRGQNVTFRCDPISEHNRLYWYRQTLGQGPEFLTYFQNEAQLEKSRLLSDRFSAERPKGSFSTLEIQRTEQGDSAMYLCASSLGTGGLNYGYTFGSGTRLTVV.

CDR3 sequence: CAWSVQTSNQPQHF. CDR3 bases: TGTGCCTGGAGTGTACAGACCTCTAATCAGCCCCAGCATTTT. The chain uses TRBV30 and TRBJ1-5; D unclear. V was pared by 0 bases and J by 4 bases, with 10 bases between. There are 14 residues in the CDR3. Germline CDR1 is GTSNPN and CDR2 is SVGIG (reference sequence).

This clone was picked up one time. The chain joins TRBV7-8 to TRBJ1-5; the D is unclear. The CDR3 covers 13 residues. CDR1 SGHVS and CDR2 FQNEAQ come from the germline V gene. The ends were cut back, 5 bases at V and 3 bases at J, with 8 bases in the middle. This CDR3 reads CASSRGNNQPQHF. CDR3 nucleotide sequence: TGTGCCAGCAGCCGAGGGAACAATCAGCCCCAGCATTTT.

The chain has TRBV19 and TRBJ2-1; 8 bases line up with TRBD1. CDR3 length equals 16 residues. CDR1 and CDR2 (germline): LNHDA, SQIVND (reference sequence). Trimming at V came to 5 bases and at J to 7 bases, leaving 13 bases not matched to a gene. The CDR3 DNA reads TGTGCCAGTAGTTCTCGGGCAGGGGGCTGGGTGAATGAGCAGTTCTTC. Translated, it gives CASSSRAGGWVNEQFF.

The chain is built from TRBV15 and TRBJ1-6; perhaps TRBD1 as D (6 bases). The V end lost 4 bases, the J end lost 8 bases, and 12 bases lay between the germline ends. The CDR3 loop spans 14 amino acids. In germline, CDR1 is LNHNV, CDR2 YYDKDF (reference sequence). As DNA, the CDR3 is TGTGCCACCAGCATCGGACAGATCGATTCACCCCTCCACTTT. Its translation is CATSIGQIDSPLHF.

This chain connects TRBV16 to TRBJ2-1; 8 bases are shared with TRBD1. V lost 0 bases and J lost 5; bases outside the gene matches: 3. CDR3 length equals 15 residues. CDR1 and CDR2 from the germline V gene are KGHSY and FQNENV. The CDR3 DNA is TGTGCCAGCAGCCAATCTGGGACAGGAAACAATGAGCAGTTCTTC. Translated: CASSQSGTGNNEQFF.

This clone showed up just a few times. The rearrangement uses TRBV4-3 and TRBJ2-3, with 11 bases identical to TRBD2. This CDR3 region has 17 residues. Germline V gene data show CDR1 as LGHNA and CDR2 as YSLEER. J lost 3 bases, V lost 4 bases, and 9 bases had no gene match. CDR3 sequence (DNA): TGCGCCAGCAGCCCCCATAGGCTAGCGGGAGGTACAGATACGCAGTATTTT. This sequence encodes CASSPHRLAGGTDTQYF.

This clone has a single count. The chain links TRBV14 to TRBJ2-7; no clear D gene. This CDR3 has 14 amino acids. The V gene's germline CDR1 is SGHDN and CDR2 FVKESK. The V gene lost 4 bases and the J gene lost 5 bases, with 15 bases spanning the gap. The CDR3: CASSLTGSLHEQYF. CDR3 nucleotides: TGTGCCAGCAGCCTGACCGGGTCCCTCCACGAGCAGTACTTC. Full variable domain (missing parts from reference TRBV14 and TRBJ2-7): EAGVTQFPSHSVIEKGQTVTLRCDPISGHDNLYWYRRVMGKEIKFLLHFVKESKQDESGMPNNRFLAERTGGTYSTLKVQPAELEDSGVYFCASSLTGSLHEQYFGPGTRLTVT.

The CDR3 sequence is CASSLGTGGYEQYF. DNA for the CDR3: TGCGCCAGCAGCTTAGGGACAGGGGGTTACGAGCAGTACTTC. The chain joins TRBV5-1 to TRBJ2-7, with TRBD1 matching 11 bases. The CDR3 totals 14 residues. Germline CDR1 and CDR2: SGHRS and YFSETQ. J was trimmed by 4 bases and V by 2 bases; bases with no gene match: 2.

This clone has more than one count but fewer than ten. V is TRBV7-3 and J is TRBJ2-6; no clear D gene. Germline V lookup: CDR1 SGHTA, CDR2 FQGTGA. CDR3 length equals 15 residues. V was cut by 1 base and J by 3 bases, with 7 bases left in between. CDR3 sequence reads: CASSLKSGGANVLTF. In DNA, the CDR3 is TGTGCCAGCAGCTTAAAGTCCGGTGGGGCCAACGTCCTGACTTTC. The full variable domain, completed using reference TRBV7-3 and TRBJ2-6, is GAGVSQTPSNKVTEKGKYVELRCDPISGHTALYWYRQSLGQGPEFLIYFQGTGAADDSGLPNDRFFAVRPEGSVSTLKIQRTERGDSAVYLCASSLKSGGANVLTFGAGSRLTVL.

The J gene is TRBJ2-3, the V gene TRBV28, with TRBD2 identical over 10 bases. The junction had 4 bases not matched to a gene; V was cut back by 4 bases and J by 3 bases. The germline gives CDR1 MDHEN, CDR2 SYDVKM. The CDR3 sequence is 15 residues long. Here the CDR3 reads CASSSSGRGTDTQYF. DNA for the CDR3: TGTGCCAGCAGTTCGAGCGGGAGGGGAACAGATACGCAGTATTTT.

V usage is TRBV7-2 and J usage is TRBJ2-1; 7 bases line up with TRBD2. Losses at the gene ends were 5 bases for V and 7 bases for J; bases not matched to a gene: 5. Germline CDR1 is SGHTA and CDR2 is FQGNSA. CDR3 length: 13 amino acids. CDR3 protein: CASSPFGGNEQFF. The DNA of the CDR3 is TGTGCCAGCAGCCCCTTCGGGGGGAATGAGCAGTTCTTC.

This rearrangement joins TRBV13 to TRBJ2-7, with 10 nucleotides matching TRBD2. V shed 0 bases, J shed 1 base, and the junction held 9 bases outside the gene matches. The CDR3 consists of 18 residues. Germline V gene data show CDR1 as PRHDT and CDR2 as FYEKMQ (reference sequence). CDR3 sequence reads: CASSLGFLAGVPSYEQYF. Written as DNA, the CDR3 is TGTGCCAGCAGCTTAGGGTTCCTAGCGGGGGTACCTTCCTACGAGCAGTACTTC.

The chain couples TRBV18 to TRBJ2-1; TRBD2 agrees at 8 bases. Germline loops: CDR1 KGHSH, CDR2 LQKENI. This CDR3 is built from 15 residues. Trimming cost V 6 bases and J 9 bases; bases outside gene matches: 13. Written as DNA, the CDR3 is TGTGCCAGCTCCCCCGTGGGAGCGGGAGTAGGTGAGCAGTTCTTC. Its translation: CASSPVGAGVGEQFF.

This clone has only a few counts. The CDR3 DNA sequence: TGTGCCAGCTCAGTGGGACAGGGGCTTGGATATGGCTACACCTTC. The encoded protein is CASSVGQGLGYGYTF. This sequence joins TRBV18 and TRBJ1-2, with 10 bases fitting TRBD1. V dropped 5 bases and J dropped 5; count of bases not matched to a gene: 8. Germline lookup yields CDR1 KGHSH and CDR2 LQKENI. The CDR3 contains 15 residues.

In DNA, the CDR3 is TGTGCCAGCAGCTTCGCGAACACCGGGGAGCTGTTTTTT. Translated: CASSFANTGELFF. The chain links TRBV7-2 to TRBJ2-2; D is uncertain. The CDR3 spans 13 residues. Between the trimmed V and J ends, which lost 3 bases and 0 bases, there was a span of 2 bases. Germline CDR1 is SGHTA and CDR2 is FQGNSA. Full variable domain (remainder filled in from reference TRBV7-2 and TRBJ2-2): GAGVSQSPSNKVTEKGKDVELRCDPISGHTALYWYRQSLGQGLEFLIYFQGNSAPDKSGLPSDRFSAERTGGSVSTLTIQRTQQEDSAVYLCASSFANTGELFFGEGSRLTVL.

This clone was detected only once. This chain uses TRBV6-6 with TRBJ1-3; no clear D. V dropped 2 bases and J dropped 3 bases, with 14 bases sitting between them. Germline CDR1 and CDR2: MNHNY and SVGAGI (reference sequence). This CDR3 is 16 amino acids long. The chain's CDR3 is CASSYPQSVDGNTIYF. In nucleotides, the CDR3 is TGTGCCAGCAGTTACCCACAGTCGGTTGATGGAAACACCATATATTTT.

V gene TRBV27 combines with J gene TRBJ2-7; 9 bases fit TRBD2. This CDR3 contains 15 residues. Trimming cost V 5 bases and J 2 bases; bases outside gene matches: 7. The germline V gene has CDR1 MNHEY and CDR2 SMNVEV (reference sequence). The CDR3 is CASSRSGSGAYEQYF. CDR3 sequence (DNA): TGTGCCAGCAGTCGTAGCGGGAGCGGAGCCTACGAGCAGTACTTC.

The chain uses TRBV19 and TRBJ1-2, with 8 bases lining up with TRBD1. Germline CDR1 is LNHDA and CDR2 is SQIVND (reference sequence). The CDR3 consists of 13 residues. The V gene end was trimmed by 4 bases and the J gene end by 3 bases; junction bases not matched to a gene: 1. The CDR3 sequence: CASSKTGDYGYTF. CDR3 coding DNA: TGTGCCAGTAGTAAGACAGGGGACTATGGCTACACCTTC.

A few counts support this clone. The chain uses TRBV29-1 and TRBJ1-1; TRBD1 agrees at 7 bases. CDR3 length: 15 amino acids. With V trimmed by 5 bases and J by 4 bases, 13 bases remained unmatched. Germline V gives CDR1 SQVTM, CDR2 ANQGSEA. The CDR3 DNA follows: TGCAGCGTTTCAATTCCGGGACAGTTGCTCACTGAAGCTTTCTTT. This gives the protein CSVSIPGQLLTEAFF.

V gene TRBV11-3 combines with J gene TRBJ2-3; 8 bases are a match to TRBD1. The CDR3 has 13 residues. Trimming took 6 bases from V and 1 from J; bases not matched to a gene: 0. The germline V gene encodes CDR1 SGHNT and CDR2 YENEEA. CDR3 amino acids: CASRGQGTDTQYF. The CDR3 bases are TGTGCCAGCAGGGGACAGGGCACAGATACGCAGTATTTT.

This clone showed up just a few times. The V and J genes are TRBV2 and TRBJ2-1, with 8 bases matching TRBD2. Germline V CDR1 and CDR2: SNHLY, FYNNEI. After removal of 7 bases from V and 5 bases from J, the junction contained 10 bases not matched to a gene. This CDR3 has 15 residues. CDR3 loop: CASISFREGNNEQFF. The CDR3 region has the DNA TGTGCCAGCATTTCGTTCCGGGAGGGGAACAATGAGCAGTTCTTC.

V and J are TRBV5-1 and TRBJ2-2; the match to TRBD2 covers 7 bases. V was pared by 0 bases and J by 0 bases, with 2 bases of the junction left unmatched. Per the germline V gene, CDR1 is SGHRS and CDR2 is YFSETQ. The CDR3 sequence is 16 residues long. DNA for the CDR3: TGCGCCAGCAGCTTGGATGGGGGGGCGAACACCGGGGAGCTGTTTTTT. This sequence encodes CASSLDGGANTGELFF.

This rearrangement joins TRBV12-5 to TRBJ2-5; no firm D call. CDR1 LGHNT and CDR2 FRNRAP come from the germline V gene. Trimming removed 7 bases from V and 4 bases from J, with 7 bases in between. This CDR3 is 11 amino acids long. CDR3 in amino acids: CASASLETQYF. Here the CDR3 DNA reads TGTGCTAGTGCCTCTTTAGAGACCCAGTACTTC.

This clone has only a few counts. V is TRBV19 and J is TRBJ2-6, with D unclear. Germline CDR1 is LNHDA and CDR2 is SQIVND (reference sequence). V gave up 3 bases and J gave up 3 bases, with 9 bases separating them. The CDR3 is made up of 15 amino acids. CDR3 residues: CASSIMRLGANVLTF. The CDR3 region has the DNA TGTGCCAGTAGTATCATGAGGCTTGGGGCCAACGTCCTGACTTTC.